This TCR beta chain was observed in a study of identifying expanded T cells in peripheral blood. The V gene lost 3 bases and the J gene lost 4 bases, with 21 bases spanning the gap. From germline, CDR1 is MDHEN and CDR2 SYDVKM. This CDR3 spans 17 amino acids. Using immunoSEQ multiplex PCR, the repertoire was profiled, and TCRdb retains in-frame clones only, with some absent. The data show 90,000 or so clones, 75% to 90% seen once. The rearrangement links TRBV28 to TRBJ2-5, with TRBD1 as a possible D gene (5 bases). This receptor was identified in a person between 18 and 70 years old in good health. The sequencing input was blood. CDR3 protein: CASSFFRRQMGRETQYF. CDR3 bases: TGTGCCAGCAGTTTCTTTAGACGGCAAATGGGGCGAGAGACCCAGTACTTC.